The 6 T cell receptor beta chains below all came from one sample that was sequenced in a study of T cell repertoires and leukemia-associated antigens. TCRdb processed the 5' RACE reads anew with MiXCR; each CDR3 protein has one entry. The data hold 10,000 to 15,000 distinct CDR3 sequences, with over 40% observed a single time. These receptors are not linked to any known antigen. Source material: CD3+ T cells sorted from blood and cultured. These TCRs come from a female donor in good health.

CDR3 DNA sequence: TGTGCCTGCGCCAGAGGGGGGGGTGAAAAACTGTTTTTT. This translates into CACARGGGEKLFF. The gene calls are TRBV6-5 and TRBJ1-4, with D possibly TRBD1 on 6 matching bases. V was clipped by 11 bases and J by 7 bases, with 17 bases between them. The CDR3 is 13 amino acids. Germline values: CDR1 MNHEY, CDR2 SVGAGI.

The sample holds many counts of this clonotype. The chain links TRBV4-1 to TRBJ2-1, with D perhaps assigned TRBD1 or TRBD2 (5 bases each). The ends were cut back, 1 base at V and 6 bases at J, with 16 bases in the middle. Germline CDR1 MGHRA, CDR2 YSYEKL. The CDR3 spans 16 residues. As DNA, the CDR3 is TGCGCCAGCAGCCAAGTTGGGGGATCTAAAGGCAATGAGCAGTTCTTC. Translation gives CASSQVGGSKGNEQFF.

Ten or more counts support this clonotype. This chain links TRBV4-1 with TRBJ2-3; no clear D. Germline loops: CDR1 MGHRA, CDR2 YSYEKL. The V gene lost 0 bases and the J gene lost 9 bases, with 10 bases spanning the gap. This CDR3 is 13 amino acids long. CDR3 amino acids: CASSQDRTTTQYF. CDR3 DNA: TGCGCCAGCAGCCAAGATAGAACAACCACGCAGTATTTT.

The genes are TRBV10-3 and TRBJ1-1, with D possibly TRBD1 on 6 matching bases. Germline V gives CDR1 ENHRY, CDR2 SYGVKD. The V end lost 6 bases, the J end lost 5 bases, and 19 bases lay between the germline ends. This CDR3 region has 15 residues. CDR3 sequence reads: CAISSGSRGQTEAFF. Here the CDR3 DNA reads TGTGCCATCAGCAGCGGGAGCAGGGGACAAACTGAAGCTTTCTTT.

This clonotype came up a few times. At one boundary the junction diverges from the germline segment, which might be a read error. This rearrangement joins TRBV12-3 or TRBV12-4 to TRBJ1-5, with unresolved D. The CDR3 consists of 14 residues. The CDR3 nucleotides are TGTGCCAGCAGTTTATCGCAGAATAATCAACCCCAGCATTTT. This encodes CASSLSQNNQPQHF.

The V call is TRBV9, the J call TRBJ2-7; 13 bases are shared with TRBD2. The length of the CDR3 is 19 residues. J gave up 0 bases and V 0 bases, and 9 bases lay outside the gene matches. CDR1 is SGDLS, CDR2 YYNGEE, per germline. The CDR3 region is CASSVAGLAGATSSYEQYF. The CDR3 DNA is TGTGCCAGCAGCGTAGCCGGACTAGCGGGAGCCACTTCCTCCTACGAGCAGTACTTC. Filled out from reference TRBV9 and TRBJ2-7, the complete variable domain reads DSGVTQTPKHLITATGQRVTLRCSPRSGDLSVYWYQQSLDQGLQFLIQYYNGEERAKGNILERFSAQQFPDLHSELNLSSLELGDSALYFCASSVAGLAGATSSYEQYFGPGTRLTVT.